This TCR beta chain was sequenced in a study of shared clonotypes between healthy human individuals. Using immunoSEQ multiplex PCR, the repertoire was profiled, and TCRdb retains in-frame clones only, with some absent. There are 750,000 to 1,000,000 clones in the sample; 92% occur only once, and approximately 25% lies in the top ten. Naive CD8 cells, CD45RO-negative and positively selected for CCR7, excluded terminally differentiated effector memory CD45RA+ cells. The CDR3 is 17 amino acids. V lost 3 bases and J lost 4, with 18 bases in between. Germline CDR1 reads LNHDA; CDR2 reads SQIVND (reference sequence).

Sequenced material: naive CD8+ T cells sorted from blood. V is TRBV19 and J is TRBJ2-2, with a tentative D call TRBD2 (5 bases). This TCR was recovered from a man aged 25 to 40 in good health. The CDR3 here is CASSISTGRGFTGELFF. The CDR3 nucleotides read TGTGCCAGTAGTATCTCTACCGGACGGGGATTCACCGGGGAGCTGTTTTTT.